The rows below give T cell receptor beta chains drawn from one sample of a study of radiotherapy plus CTLA-4 blockade in lung cancer. Assay: immunoSEQ multiplex PCR; the TCRdb copy retains only in-frame clones and omits some. The sample holds some 50,000 clones, around 76% seen once. This material consisted of peripheral blood, taken from a patient treated with radiotherapy plus ipilimumab. The source of these receptors is a human donor with non-small cell lung cancer who had stable disease on radiotherapy plus ipilimumab. Both conserved end residues are part of each CDR3. D genes are given only for firm matches. Only part of the rows carry a size: once, few, many, or a class if the clone is expanded.

j_call: TRBJ1-1
clone_size: once
v_call: TRBV4-3
d_call: NA
cdr3_nt: TGCGCCAGCAGCCAAGATACGGTGAACACTGAAGCTTTCTTT
cdr3_aa: CASSQDTVNTEAFF

j_call: TRBJ1-5
clone_size: NA
v_call: TRBV27
d_call: TRBD1
cdr3_nt: TGTGCCAGCAGTTTATTGACAGGGTTCAATCAGCCCCAGCATTTT
cdr3_aa: CASSLLTGFNQPQHF

j_call: TRBJ1-3
clone_size: NA
v_call: TRBV4-1
d_call: NA
cdr3_nt: TGCGCCAGCAGCCCCATCGGACTTATTGACAGCTCTGGAAACACCATATATTTT
cdr3_aa: CASSPIGLIDSSGNTIYF

j_call: TRBJ2-3
clone_size: NA
v_call: TRBV5-4
d_call: NA
cdr3_nt: TGTGCCAGCAGCTTGGAATGGGGAGCCAGTACGCAGTATTTT
cdr3_aa: CASSLEWGASTQYF

j_call: TRBJ1-1
clone_size: NA
v_call: TRBV18
d_call: NA
cdr3_nt: TGTGCCAGCTCACCAGAGTGGTCTTTTCGGGGGGGTGACACTGAAGCTTTCTTT
cdr3_aa: CASSPEWSFRGGDTEAFF

j_call: TRBJ1-1
clone_size: once
v_call: TRBV7-2
d_call: NA
cdr3_nt: TGTGCCAGCAGCTACGTTTCTGGGGACACTGAAGCTTTCTTT
cdr3_aa: CASSYVSGDTEAFF

j_call: TRBJ2-1
clone_size: NA
v_call: TRBV5-5
d_call: NA
cdr3_nt: TGTGCCAGCAGCTTGGGTCCAGACAATGAGCAGTTCTTC
cdr3_aa: CASSLGPDNEQFF

j_call: TRBJ2-3
clone_size: NA
v_call: TRBV7-9
d_call: TRBD2
cdr3_nt: TGTGCCAGCAGCTTAGGGAATAGCGGGGGCGCAGATACGCAGTATTTT
cdr3_aa: CASSLGNSGGADTQYF

j_call: TRBJ1-1
clone_size: NA
v_call: TRBV5-1
d_call: TRBD1
cdr3_nt: TGCGCCAGCAGCTTAGGGGGCGCATACACTGAAGCTTTCTTT
cdr3_aa: CASSLGGAYTEAFF

j_call: TRBJ2-7
clone_size: few
v_call: TRBV30
d_call: TRBD1
cdr3_nt: TGTGCCTGGGCCGACCGGGACAGGGTCTACGAGCAGTACTTC
cdr3_aa: CAWADRDRVYEQYF

j_call: TRBJ2-1
clone_size: few
v_call: TRBV19
d_call: TRBD2
cdr3_nt: TGTGCCAGTAGTCTGGGGGGGGTCTCCTACAATGAGCAGTTCTTC
cdr3_aa: CASSLGGVSYNEQFF

j_call: TRBJ1-2
clone_size: NA
v_call: TRBV4-2
d_call: NA
cdr3_nt: TGTGCCAGCAGCCAAGACGGCCCCCCGGGCGGCTGCACCTTC
cdr3_aa: CASSQDGPPGGCTF

j_call: TRBJ1-4
clone_size: NA
v_call: TRBV7-2
d_call: TRBD1
cdr3_nt: TGTGCCAGCAGCAACCGGGACAGCAAAGGAAAACTGTTTTTT
cdr3_aa: CASSNRDSKGKLFF